This T cell receptor beta chain originates from a study of blood T cell repertoires in COVID-19. On this clone: The CDR3 end shows no conserved phenylalanine or tryptophan, and so a read error is likely. The DNA is omitted, as the CDR3 cannot be located on it reliably, and the CDR3 follows TCRdb's listing.

In the source study's methods: Estimation of nucleated cell counts was performed using reference gene primer amplification. The repertoire was sequenced with immunoSEQ multiplex PCR; TCRdb's copy has only in-frame clones and lacks some. The V and J calls and the clone size are those of that table, but D and trimming were determined from the DNA. The data contain some 250,000 clones, 85% to 90% of them singletons. CDR1 is MRHNA, CDR2 SNTAGT, per germline. The CDR3 spans 15 residues, counting both ends. The chain is built from TRBV6-4 and TRBJ1-2. The sequencing sample was made of peripheral blood. This clonotype was sampled from a woman between 25 and 40 years old with COVID-19, enrolled during active disease. The CDR3 reads CASSDQYDKRGPISQ.